Listed here are 19 T cell receptor beta chains from one sample, sequenced in a study of glioma-infiltrating T cells. The iRepertoire nested amplicon-rescue multiplex PCR amplified TCR alpha and beta CDR3s from RNA. One entry per CDR3 protein results from TCRdb running MiXCR on the multiplex PCR reads. The sample yields a few hundred thousand distinct CDR3 sequences, less than 50% seen once. Sequences were obtained from glioma tissue, nonneoplastic brain tissue, or PBMCs (not recorded which). Receptor source: a human donor with low-grade glioma or glioblastoma, undergoing nonglioma brain surgery, or in good health (not recorded which).

This chain connects TRBV20-1 to TRBJ2-3; TRBD1 aligns across 8 bases. Germline values: CDR1 DFQATT, CDR2 SNEGSKA (reference sequence). CDR3 length equals 15 residues. The V gene end was trimmed by 5 bases and the J gene end by 5 bases; junction bases not matched to a gene: 12. The CDR3 loop is CSAQDPGGRGDTQYF. As DNA, the CDR3 is TGCAGTGCTCAAGACCCAGGGGGCCGAGGAGATACGCAGTATTTT.

The rearrangement joins TRBV7-8 to TRBJ1-1, with TRBD1 as a possible D gene (5 bases). Germline CDR1 is SGHVS and CDR2 is FQNEAQ. The CDR3 sequence is 14 residues long. V was trimmed by 2 bases and J by 1 base, leaving 8 bases between them. CDR3 bases: TGTGCCAGCAGCTTAACTCAGGGGAACACTGAAGCTTTCTTT. It codes for CASSLTQGNTEAFF.

A note on this clonotype: It may be a read error: a sequence one base away is much more abundant. The chain has TRBV28 and TRBJ1-1; D is unresolved. Germline CDR1 reads MDHEN; CDR2 reads SYDVKM. The CDR3 runs 16 residues. The chain's CDR3 is CASSLLLSTDKSGALF. The CDR3 DNA reads TGTGCCAGCAGTTTATTACTCTCGACCGACAAAAGCGGAGCTCTCTTT.

About this clonotype itself: A much larger clone differs by one base, so this may be a read error. The conserved final phenylalanine or tryptophan is absent from the CDR3, which likely points to a read error. The chain links TRBV20-1 to TRBJ1-1, with 8 bases matching TRBD1. Germline CDR1 is DFQATT and CDR2 is SNEGSKA (reference sequence). The junction had 3 bases not matched to a gene; V was cut back by 4 bases and J by 2 bases. The CDR3 contains 13 residues. CDR3 in amino acids: CSAMDRVNTEAFY. The DNA of the CDR3 is TGCAGTGCTATGGACAGGGTAAACACTGAAGCTTTCTAT.

This sequence joins TRBV7-8 and TRBJ1-5; 8 bases are a match to TRBD1. CDR3 length equals 15 residues. The germline V gene encodes CDR1 SGHVS and CDR2 FQNEAQ. With V trimmed by 1 base and J by 5 bases, 4 bases remained unmatched. The CDR3 DNA is TGTGCCAGCAGCTTAGGACAGGGGCGAGATCAGCCCCAGCATTTT. Its protein product is CASSLGQGRDQPQHF.

The chain carries TRBV11-2 and TRBJ1-5, with a weak D call TRBD1 (5 bases). Per germline, CDR1 SGHAT and CDR2 FQNNGV. V was clipped by 1 base and J by 7 bases, with 14 bases between them. The CDR3 has 15 residues. In DNA, the CDR3 is TGTGCCAGCAGCTTAGGCAGACAGCCCCAACAGCCCCAGCATTTT. Protein sequence: CASSLGRQPQQPQHF. The full variable domain, its missing parts supplied by reference TRBV11-2 and TRBJ1-5, is EAGVAQSPRYKIIEKRQSVAFWCNPISGHATLYWYQQILGQGPKLLIQFQNNGVVDDSQLPKDRFSAERLKGVDSTLKIQPAKLEDSAVYLCASSLGRQPQQPQHFGDGTRLSIL.

The table lists this clonotype with a few counts. In DNA, the CDR3 is TGTGCCACCAGTGATTGGGGACAGGCCCAGAATGAGCAGTTCTTC. Translating it yields CATSDWGQAQNEQFF. The rearrangement links TRBV24-1 to TRBJ2-1; TRBD1 matches 8 bases. The V and J ends lost 2 bases and 7 bases, in that order; junction bases with no gene match: 6. Germline values: CDR1 KGHDR, CDR2 SFDVKD. The CDR3 extends over 15 amino acids.

As regards this clonotype: A much larger clone is a single base away; this may be a read error. This chain links TRBV6-2 or TRBV6-3 with TRBJ1-1, with no clear D. Germline CDR1 is MNHEY and CDR2 is SVGEGT. The CDR3 loop spans 14 amino acids. Trimming cost V 5 bases and J 0 bases, with 10 bases left between them. DNA of the CDR3: TGTGCCAGCAGTGCCGCCCCGGTGAACACTGAAGCTTTCTTT. Translation: CASSAAPVNTEAFF.

A note on this clonotype: A read error may explain this, as a much larger clone is one base away. This CDR3 fails to terminate in the conserved phenylalanine or tryptophan, so it likely reflects a read error. V usage is TRBV27 and J usage is TRBJ1-2; D not certain. Trimming cost V 3 bases and J 0 bases, with 8 bases left between them. This CDR3 has 14 residues. Per germline, CDR1 MNHEY and CDR2 SMNVEV (reference sequence). The CDR3 sequence is CASSFRRANYGYTS. CDR3 DNA sequence: TGTGCCAGCAGTTTCCGGCGAGCTAACTATGGCTACACCTCC.

This clonotype came up many times. V is TRBV27 and J is TRBJ2-3; D is unresolved. CDR1 is MNHEY and CDR2 is SMNVEV in the germline V gene (reference sequence). V was shortened by 3 bases and J by 0 bases, with 4 bases between the two germline ends. There are 13 residues in the CDR3. DNA of the CDR3: TGTGCCAGCAGTTTCTCTAGCACAGATACGCAGTATTTT. As protein: CASSFSSTDTQYF.

The chain is built from TRBV20-1 and TRBJ2-7; TRBD1 aligns across 11 bases. Germline loops: CDR1 DFQATT, CDR2 SNEGSKA (reference sequence). V was clipped by 3 bases and J by 5 bases; unmatched bases: 9. This CDR3 has 15 residues. CDR3 bases: TGCAGTGCTAGCGCCGGGACAGGGGGGCTTCACGAGCAGTACTTC. Protein: CSASAGTGGLHEQYF.

The chain links TRBV19 to TRBJ1-2, with D perhaps matching TRBD1 (5 bases). Trimming stripped 6 bases from V and 0 bases from J, with 14 bases between. This CDR3 is built from 15 residues. Germline values: CDR1 LNHDA, CDR2 SQIVND (reference sequence). The CDR3 reads CASSQGHFANYGYTF. In nucleotides, the CDR3 is TGTGCCAGTAGCCAAGGACATTTTGCTAACTATGGCTACACCTTC.

The CDR3 reads CASSDPGHFYEQYF. CDR3 coding DNA: TGTGCCAGCAGCGACCCGGGACATTTCTACGAGCAGTACTTC. This chain connects TRBV2 to TRBJ2-7, with a weak D call TRBD1 (6 bases). Per the germline V gene, CDR1 is SNHLY and CDR2 is FYNNEI. The length of the CDR3 is 14 residues. Trimming pared 6 bases from V and 3 bases from J, leaving 15 bases between.

This clonotype was seen a few times. The gene calls are TRBV7-2 and TRBJ2-2; no clear D gene. The length of the CDR3 is 13 residues. Per the germline V gene, CDR1 is SGHTA and CDR2 is FQGNSA. V lost 3 bases and J 2 bases, leaving 4 bases between the germline ends. CDR3 region: CASSFTNTGELFF. The CDR3 DNA is TGTGCCAGCAGCTTCACTAACACCGGGGAGCTGTTTTTT.

The V gene is TRBV7-6, the J gene TRBJ1-6, with TRBD1 as a possible D gene (6 bases). This CDR3 spans 17 amino acids. Trimming shortened V by 3 bases and J by 1 base, and 13 bases separated the two germline ends. Germline-derived CDR1 and CDR2 are SGHVS and FNYEAQ. CDR3 loop: CASSLGGARSYNSPLHF. CDR3 sequence (DNA): TGTGCCAGCAGCTTGGGGGGGGCGCGTTCCTATAATTCACCCCTCCACTTT. The whole variable domain, filled in from reference TRBV7-6 and TRBJ1-6, reads GAGVSQSPRYKVTKRGQDVALRCDPISGHVSLYWYRQALGQGPEFLTYFNYEAQQDKSGLPNDRFSAERPEGSISTLTIQRTEQRDSAMYRCASSLGGARSYNSPLHFGNGTRLTVT.

This clonotype showed up just a few times. The V gene is TRBV28, the J gene TRBJ1-1, with 7 nucleotides matching TRBD1. V dropped 4 bases and J dropped 1; count of bases not matched to a gene: 9. Germline V gives CDR1 MDHEN, CDR2 SYDVKM. This CDR3 region has 16 residues. The CDR3 DNA reads as TGTGCCAGCAGTTCACTACAGGGGATGGCGAACACTGAAGCTTTCTTT. Amino acid sequence: CASSSLQGMANTEAFF.

This clonotype was seen a handful of times. This chain joins TRBV7-2 and TRBJ1-6; D is undetermined. The CDR3 loop spans 15 amino acids. V was shortened by 6 bases and J by 5 bases, with 14 bases between the two germline ends. Germline lookup yields CDR1 SGHTA and CDR2 FQGNSA. The CDR3 DNA reads TGTGCCAGCAGTTTGTTCACAAGCGATAATTCACCCCTCCACTTT. It translates to CASSLFTSDNSPLHF.

The CDR3 spells CASSHEPLPLAGDEQFF. The CDR3, as DNA: TGCGCCAGCAGCCACGAACCTCTTCCACTAGCAGGCGATGAGCAGTTCTTC. The genes are TRBV4-3 and TRBJ2-1; possible D gene TRBD2, 6 bases. The CDR3 has 17 amino acids. The germline CDR1 and CDR2 sequences are LGHNA and YSLEER. Trimming removed 3 bases at V and 8 bases at J, with 23 bases between.

The table lists this clonotype with a few counts. This chain links TRBV7-9 with TRBJ2-7, with 8 bases identical to TRBD2. The germline CDR1 and CDR2 sequences are SEHNR and FQNEAQ (reference sequence). V lost 2 bases and J lost 2; bases outside the gene matches: 2. The length of the CDR3 is 14 residues. In nucleotides, the CDR3 is TGTGCCAGCAGCTTAATCGGGAGGGCCTACGAGCAGTACTTC. Amino acids: CASSLIGRAYEQYF.